This T cell receptor beta chain originates from a study of technical replicates of blood from several donors. With 2 bases removed from V and 1 base from J, the gap between germline ends came to 5 bases. The CDR3 covers 13 residues. Germline V gene data show CDR1 as LNHDA and CDR2 as SQIVND (reference sequence). Libraries were prepared by immunoSEQ multiplex PCR; TCRdb keeps only in-frame clonotypes and omits some of them. Of 95,000 or so clones listed, 85% to 95% are singletons. The receptor was isolated from a human donor in good health. The rearrangement uses TRBV19 and TRBJ2-5; D might be TRBD2 (5 bases). The sequencing sample was made of T cells isolated from PBMCs. DNA of the CDR3: TGTGCCAGTAGTATAAGCGGCCAAGAGACCCAGTACTTC. Encoded protein: CASSISGQETQYF.